Below, 15 T cell receptor beta chains from the same sample are listed, as sequenced in a study of graft-versus-host responses after intestinal transplantation. What these receptors recognize is not known. Method: immunoSEQ multiplex PCR; TCRdb's copy keeps in-frame clones and lacks some. Among about 90,000 clones listed, 85% to 95% were seen once. The specimen was unstimulated CD8+ T cells sorted from spleen or lymph node cells, collected before transplant. The receptors here all came from a human donor who was the organ donor for an intestinal transplant.

This chain uses TRBV30 with TRBJ1-1; unclear D gene. From germline, CDR1 is GTSNPN and CDR2 SVGIG (reference sequence). V was clipped by 8 bases and J by 0 bases, with 10 bases between them. This CDR3 comprises 12 residues. Here the CDR3 DNA reads TGTGCCCAAGGAGGGTTGAACACTGAAGCTTTCTTT. Translating it yields CAQGGLNTEAFF.

This sequence joins TRBV4-1 and TRBJ2-7; D is perhaps TRBD2 (5 bases). V dropped 4 bases and J dropped 0 bases, with 10 bases sitting between them. The CDR3 consists of 14 residues. CDR1 MGHRA and CDR2 YSYEKL come from the germline V gene. Here the CDR3 reads CASSPDSYSYEQYF. CDR3 coding DNA: TGCGCCAGCAGCCCGGACTCATACTCCTACGAGCAGTACTTC.

V gene TRBV4-3 combines with J gene TRBJ2-2, with 11 positions matching TRBD2. The CDR3 is 16 residues long. With 3 bases clipped from V and 4 bases from J, the junction kept 4 bases outside the gene matches. Germline V CDR1 and CDR2: LGHNA, YSLEER. CDR3 bases: TGCGCCAGCAGCCACCACGGACTAGCGGGCACCGGGGAGCTGTTTTTT. This translates into CASSHHGLAGTGELFF.

The rearrangement joins TRBV4-1 to TRBJ2-7; unclear D gene. CDR1 is MGHRA and CDR2 is YSYEKL in the germline V gene. Trimming removed 4 bases at V and 2 bases at J, with 15 bases between. The length of the CDR3 is 15 residues. In DNA form, the CDR3 reads TGCGCCAGCAGCCCTATACAGTTTCTGGCCTACGAGCAGTACTTC. Its translation is CASSPIQFLAYEQYF.

The chain carries TRBV21-1 and TRBJ1-2; the DNA was not compared with TRBD1, the D call given in the table. TRBV21-1 is assigned pseudogene status. The CDR3 extends over 13 amino acids. The chain's CDR3 is CASSKEQLYGYTF. As DNA, the CDR3 is TGTGCCAGCAGCAAAGAACAGCTCTATGGCTACACCTTC.

V gene TRBV4-1 combines with J gene TRBJ2-1, with 8 positions matching TRBD2. The J segment lost 6 bases and the V segment lost 5 bases, leaving 9 bases of the junction unmatched. The length of the CDR3 is 15 residues. Germline assignment: CDR1 MGHRA and CDR2 YSYEKL. The CDR3 DNA reads TGCGCCAGCAGCTCGGCGGGACTAGGGCCCAATGAGCAGTTCTTC. Amino acids: CASSSAGLGPNEQFF.

The CDR3 reads CASSFAGDLAGGLYTQYF. CDR3 DNA: TGTGCCAGCAGCTTCGCGGGGGACCTAGCGGGGGGTCTATATACGCAGTATTTT. The rearrangement joins TRBV7-9 to TRBJ2-3, with 11 positions matching TRBD2. Germline V gene sequence: CDR1 SEHNR, CDR2 FQNEAQ (reference sequence). The CDR3 consists of 18 residues. Trimming at V came to 3 bases and at J to 7 bases, leaving 15 bases not matched to a gene.

The CDR3 DNA reads TGTGCCAGCAGTTTATCGATCAGGGGAGATGGCTACACCTTC. It yields the protein CASSLSIRGDGYTF. This chain connects TRBV27 to TRBJ1-2; perhaps TRBD1 as D (6 bases). The V and J ends lost 0 bases and 6 bases respectively, with 11 bases between them. Germline V gene lookup returns CDR1 MNHEY and CDR2 SMNVEV (reference sequence). The CDR3 runs 14 residues.

The rearrangement links TRBV27 to TRBJ2-2; 16 positions agree with TRBD2. The CDR3 covers 19 residues. After removal of 2 bases from V and 5 bases from J, the junction contained 8 bases not matched to a gene. Germline CDR1 and CDR2: MNHEY and SMNVEV (reference sequence). The CDR3 protein is CASSLIPGLAGGRTGELFF. CDR3 sequence (DNA): TGTGCCAGCAGTTTAATACCGGGACTAGCGGGAGGGAGAACCGGGGAGCTGTTTTTT.

This chain connects TRBV15 to TRBJ2-3, with D tentatively TRBD1 (6 bases). This CDR3 spans 16 amino acids. Per germline, CDR1 LNHNV and CDR2 YYDKDF (reference sequence). Deletions cut 6 bases from V and 4 bases from J, with 20 bases between. CDR3 DNA: TGTGCCACCAGGGATTTTGGGACACCATCACCAGATACGCAGTATTTT. It is translated as CATRDFGTPSPDTQYF.

The chain employs TRBV30 and TRBJ1-2; D is possibly TRBD1 (6 bases). The CDR3 totals 14 residues. V dropped 0 bases and J dropped 6 bases, with 14 bases sitting between them. Germline V gene sequence: CDR1 GTSNPN, CDR2 SVGIG (reference sequence). This chain's CDR3 is CAWSVSVAGDGYTF. The DNA of the CDR3 is TGTGCCTGGAGTGTAAGCGTAGCAGGGGATGGCTACACCTTC.

The chain recombines TRBV11-2 with TRBJ2-1, with 8 bases aligning to TRBD2. The CDR3 sequence is 16 residues long. Germline CDR1 SGHAT, CDR2 FQNNGV. Unmatched junction bases numbered 9, after V lost 2 bases and J lost 6 bases. In DNA, the CDR3 is TGTGCCAGCAGCTTAAGTGCGGGGGGCTTGACCAATGAGCAGTTCTTC. It translates to CASSLSAGGLTNEQFF.

In this sample, this clone turned up once. J is TRBJ2-3 and V is TRBV4-3; a possible D gene is TRBD2 (7 bases). There are 16 residues in the CDR3. CDR1 and CDR2 (germline): LGHNA, YSLEER. Trimming shortened V by 4 bases and J by 3 bases, and 17 bases separated the two germline ends. CDR3 sequence (DNA): TGCGCCAGCAGCCGCATAGGGGGGGCGGATACAGATACGCAGTATTTT. Its protein is CASSRIGGADTDTQYF.

The chain is built from TRBV27 and TRBJ1-2, with 7 bases that match TRBD1. The germline gives CDR1 MNHEY, CDR2 SMNVEV (reference sequence). The V and J ends lost 7 bases and 6 bases, in that order; junction bases with no gene match: 14. CDR3 size: 15 residues. The CDR3 protein is CASMATGQMRDGYTF. CDR3 bases: TGTGCCAGCATGGCGACAGGGCAAATGAGGGATGGCTACACCTTC.

The rearrangement uses TRBV5-1 and TRBJ2-7; 7 positions match TRBD2. This CDR3 spans 16 amino acids. V dropped 1 base and J dropped 3; count of bases not matched to a gene: 10. The germline gives CDR1 SGHRS, CDR2 YFSETQ. CDR3 in DNA: TGCGCCAGCAGCTTGCTAGGGCTAGCGGAAGGCTACGAGCAGTACTTC. Its translation: CASSLLGLAEGYEQYF. Complete variable domain (other parts from reference TRBV5-1 and TRBJ2-7): KAGVTQTPRYLIKTRGQQVTLSCSPISGHRSVSWYQQTPGQGLQFLFEYFSETQRNKGNFPGRFSGRQFSNSRSEMNVSTLELGDSALYLCASSLLGLAEGYEQYFGPGTRLTVT.